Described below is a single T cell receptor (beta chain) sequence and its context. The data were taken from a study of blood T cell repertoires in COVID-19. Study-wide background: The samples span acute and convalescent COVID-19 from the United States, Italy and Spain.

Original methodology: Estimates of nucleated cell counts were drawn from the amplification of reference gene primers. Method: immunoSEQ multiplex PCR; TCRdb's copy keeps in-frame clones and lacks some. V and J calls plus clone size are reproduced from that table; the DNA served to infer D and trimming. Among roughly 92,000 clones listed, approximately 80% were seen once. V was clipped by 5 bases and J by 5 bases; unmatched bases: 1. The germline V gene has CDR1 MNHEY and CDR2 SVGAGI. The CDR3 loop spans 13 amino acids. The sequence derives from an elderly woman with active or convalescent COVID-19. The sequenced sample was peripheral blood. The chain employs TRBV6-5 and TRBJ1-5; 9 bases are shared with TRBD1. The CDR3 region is CASSRDRDQPQHF. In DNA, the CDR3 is TGTGCCAGCAGTCGGGACAGGGATCAGCCCCAGCATTTT.